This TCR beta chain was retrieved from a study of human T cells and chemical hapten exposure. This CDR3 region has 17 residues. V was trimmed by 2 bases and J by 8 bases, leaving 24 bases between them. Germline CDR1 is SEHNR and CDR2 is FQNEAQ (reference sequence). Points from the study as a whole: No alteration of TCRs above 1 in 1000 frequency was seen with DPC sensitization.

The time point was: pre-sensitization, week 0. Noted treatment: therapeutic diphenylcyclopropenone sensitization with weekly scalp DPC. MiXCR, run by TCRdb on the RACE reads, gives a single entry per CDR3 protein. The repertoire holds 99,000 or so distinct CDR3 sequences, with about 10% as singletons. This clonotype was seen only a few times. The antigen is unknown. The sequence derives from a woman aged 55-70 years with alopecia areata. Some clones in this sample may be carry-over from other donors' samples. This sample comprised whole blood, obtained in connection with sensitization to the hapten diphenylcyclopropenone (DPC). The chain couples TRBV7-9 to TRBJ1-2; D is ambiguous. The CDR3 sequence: CASSLNSQTWSDGGYTF. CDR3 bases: TGTGCCAGCAGCTTAAATTCGCAAACCTGGTCCGATGGGGGCTACACCTTC.